This T cell receptor (beta chain) was profiled in a study of cytomegalovirus exposure and HLA in healthy donors. Study-wide findings and caveats: A missense DCLRE1C variant was associated with V- and J-gene trimming of TCR beta chains in a later analysis, and an independent cohort replicated the association.

Concerning this clone itself: Its specificity is unknown.

The PCR employed 60 Vbeta primers together with 13 Jbeta primers. Profiling relied on immunoSEQ multiplex PCR, and the TCRdb table lists in-frame clones only, not all of them. The sample has more than 95,000 clones; approximately 70% are singletons. The CDR3 spans 15 residues. V lost 1 base to trimming and J lost 0 bases, with 7 bases between them. The germline CDR1 and CDR2 sequences are MNHNS and SASEGT. V and J are TRBV6-1 and TRBJ2-1; D not resolved. The sample taken for sequencing was PBMCs. This TCR came from a man aged 25-45 years in good health and CMV-seronegative. The CDR3 loop reads CASSEGRSSYNEQFF. CDR3 coding DNA: TGTGCCAGCAGTGAAGGGCGGAGCTCCTACAATGAGCAGTTCTTC.